Below, 23 T cell receptor beta chains from the same sample are listed, as sequenced in a study of blood T cell repertoires in COVID-19. Assay used: immunoSEQ multiplex PCR; TCRdb lists only in-frame clones, some missing. The data contain approximately 280,000 clones, approximately 86% of them seen just once; the ten biggest clones take up roughly 1.9%. The source material was peripheral blood. The receptors were sampled from a woman under 40 who had recovered from COVID-19.

The J gene is TRBJ2-1, the V gene TRBV5-8; D unresolved. The CDR3 is 15 amino acids. V was cut by 2 bases and J by 3 bases, with 12 bases left in between. Germline CDR1 is SGHTS and CDR2 is YDEGEE. The CDR3 reads CASSFGINYYNEQFF. The CDR3 coding sequence is TGTGCCAGCAGCTTCGGTATCAACTACTACAATGAGCAGTTCTTC.

This chain uses TRBV27 with TRBJ2-3, with D perhaps TRBD1 (6 bases). CDR1 and CDR2 from the germline V gene are MNHEY and SMNVEV (reference sequence). V lost 4 bases and J lost 5, with 19 bases in between. The CDR3 totals 16 residues. The chain's CDR3 is CASSSLPGIGGDTQYF. DNA for the CDR3: TGTGCCAGCAGTTCCCTGCCGGGAATAGGGGGAGATACGCAGTATTTT.

As to this clone: A much larger clone lies a single base off, so this may be a read error. The V and J genes are TRBV2 and TRBJ2-6; no firm D call. The germline V gene has CDR1 SNHLY and CDR2 FYNNEI. The ends were cut back, 3 bases at V and 0 bases at J, with 3 bases in the middle. This CDR3 has 14 amino acids. For the CDR3, the DNA is TGTGCCAGCAGTGACGGCTCTGGGGCCAACGTCCTGACTTTC. Its translation: CASSDGSGANVLTF.

This chain connects TRBV24-1 to TRBJ1-2, with 7 positions matching TRBD1. This CDR3 is built from 13 residues. V shed 3 bases, J shed 7 bases, and the junction held 4 bases outside the gene matches. Germline V gene sequence: CDR1 KGHDR, CDR2 SFDVKD. CDR3: CATSDTGVGGYTF. In nucleotides, the CDR3 is TGTGCCACCAGTGATACAGGGGTTGGTGGCTACACCTTC.

This chain joins TRBV7-3 and TRBJ1-2, with 7 bases fitting TRBD1. The CDR3 spans 14 residues. The J segment lost 5 bases and the V segment lost 1 base, leaving 4 bases of the junction unmatched. CDR1 and CDR2 from the germline V gene are SGHTA and FQGTGA. The CDR3 is CASSLRDSVYGYTF. The CDR3 DNA reads TGTGCCAGCAGCTTAAGGGACAGTGTTTATGGCTACACCTTC. Full variable domain (outside the CDR3, taken from reference TRBV7-3 and TRBJ1-2): GAGVSQTPSNKVTEKGKYVELRCDPISGHTALYWYRQSLGQGPEFLIYFQGTGAADDSGLPNDRFFAVRPEGSVSTLKIQRTERGDSAVYLCASSLRDSVYGYTFGSGTRLTVV.

Many counts were recorded for this clone. The V and J genes are TRBV3-1 (or the pseudogene TRBV3-2) and TRBJ2-3, with TRBD2 matching over 14 bases. Trimming cost V 6 bases and J 1 base; bases outside gene matches: 3. This CDR3 comprises 16 residues. Germline CDR1 and CDR2: LGHDT and YNNKEL (reference sequence). CDR3 DNA sequence: TGTGCCAGCAGACGGGGACTAGCGGGAGGCACAGATACGCAGTATTTT. Translation: CASRRGLAGGTDTQYF.

The V and J genes are TRBV19 and TRBJ1-2, with D tentatively TRBD1 (6 bases). V lost 7 bases and J lost 1, with 16 bases in between. The CDR3 loop spans 15 amino acids. The germline CDR1 and CDR2 sequences are LNHDA and SQIVND (reference sequence). CDR3 protein: CASNSGGGLNYGYTF. In DNA, the CDR3 is TGTGCCAGTAACTCCGGCGGGGGCCTTAACTATGGCTACACCTTC.

V and J are TRBV4-1 and TRBJ2-7; 8 bases align to TRBD2. The CDR3 extends over 15 amino acids. The V and J ends lost 0 bases and 2 bases, in that order; junction bases with no gene match: 3. Germline lookup yields CDR1 MGHRA and CDR2 YSYEKL. The CDR3 nucleotides are TGCGCCAGCAGCCAAGATCCCGGGGGGGCCTACGAGCAGTACTTC. This codes for CASSQDPGGAYEQYF.

V and J are TRBV7-9 and TRBJ2-7; 7 nucleotides match TRBD1. Per germline, CDR1 SEHNR and CDR2 FQNEAQ (reference sequence). V lost 0 bases, J lost 4 bases, and 12 bases stayed unmatched. The CDR3 length is 17 residues. CDR3 residues: CASSLAGAQGIEYEQYF. For the CDR3, the DNA is TGTGCCAGCAGCTTAGCAGGAGCACAGGGGATAGAGTACGAGCAGTACTTC.

The V call is TRBV29-1, the J call TRBJ2-5; perhaps TRBD1 as D (5 bases). The V gene lost 4 bases and the J gene lost 3 bases, with 18 bases spanning the gap. The CDR3 runs to 15 residues. Per germline, CDR1 SQVTM and CDR2 ANQGSEA. The CDR3 bases are TGCAGCGTTGCCAGGGCTGGCCCCCTAAAAGAGACCCAGTACTTC. As protein: CSVARAGPLKETQYF.

DNA for the CDR3: TGCGCCAGCAGCTTGAAATTTCTAAGGGGGCTCTACAATGAGCAGTTCTTC. Its translation: CASSLKFLRGLYNEQFF. The chain combines TRBV5-1 with TRBJ2-1, with 7 nucleotides matching TRBD1. The CDR3 contains 17 residues. J gave up 3 bases and V 1 base, and 10 bases lay outside the gene matches. Germline V CDR1 and CDR2: SGHRS, YFSETQ.

The gene calls are TRBV2 and TRBJ2-5; a weak D match, TRBD1 (6 bases). CDR3 size: 13 residues. CDR1 SNHLY and CDR2 FYNNEI come from the germline V gene. Trimming pared 1 base from V and 3 bases from J, leaving 6 bases between. The CDR3 bases are TGTGCCAGCAGTGAAGGGACAGAAGAGACCCAGTACTTC. Translated: CASSEGTEETQYF.

The rearrangement uses TRBV9 and TRBJ1-3; 8 bases agree with TRBD1. CDR1 is SGDLS and CDR2 is YYNGEE in the germline V gene. The CDR3 covers 15 residues. V gave up 4 bases and J gave up 0 bases; unmatched junction bases: 3. The CDR3 DNA reads as TGTGCCAGCAGCCTCAGGGGGCTCTCTGGAAACACCATATATTTT. Amino acids: CASSLRGLSGNTIYF.

This chain links TRBV7-8 with TRBJ2-1, with 9 bases that match TRBD2. V lost 8 bases, J lost 3 bases, and 2 bases stayed unmatched. This CDR3 is 13 amino acids long. In germline, CDR1 is SGHVS, CDR2 FQNEAQ. CDR3 region: CASSSGDYNEQFF. The CDR3, as DNA: TGTGCCAGCTCTAGCGGGGACTACAATGAGCAGTTCTTC.

The genes are TRBV3-1 (or the pseudogene TRBV3-2) and TRBJ1-1, with unresolved D. This CDR3 has 14 residues. CDR1 is LGHDT, CDR2 YNNKEL, per germline (reference sequence). Trimming left V 3 bases short and J 6 bases short, with 14 bases between. CDR3 region: CASSQTTSGAEAFF. The CDR3 coding sequence is TGTGCCAGCAGCCAGACCACAAGCGGAGCTGAAGCTTTCTTT.

The CDR3 reads CASSINIGTGPYYEQYF. The CDR3 region has the DNA TGTGCCAGCAGTATCAATATAGGGACAGGTCCTTACTACGAGCAGTACTTC. The chain carries TRBV27 and TRBJ2-7; 8 bases are a match to TRBD1. Germline values: CDR1 MNHEY, CDR2 SMNVEV (reference sequence). This CDR3 is 17 amino acids long. The ends lost 5 bases at V and 3 bases at J; junction bases unmatched: 15.

The chain uses TRBV6-5 and TRBJ1-5, with 7 bases matching TRBD1. Germline V gene data show CDR1 as MNHEY and CDR2 as SVGAGI. The CDR3 runs 14 residues. Trimming at V came to 10 bases and at J to 3 bases, leaving 9 bases not matched to a gene. CDR3 DNA sequence: TGTGCCACCAAACCGGGACAGAACAATCAGCCCCAGCATTTT. Protein: CATKPGQNNQPQHF.

The sample holds one count of this clone. The J gene is TRBJ1-3, the V gene TRBV4-1; TRBD1 agrees at 7 bases. The CDR3 has 16 residues. V gave up 0 bases and J gave up 1 base; unmatched junction bases: 3. Germline V lookup: CDR1 MGHRA, CDR2 YSYEKL. CDR3 sequence reads: CASSQEGQRSGNTIYF. The CDR3 nucleotides are TGCGCCAGCAGCCAAGAGGGACAGAGATCTGGAAACACCATATATTTT.

The chain links TRBV19 to TRBJ1-1, with 7 nucleotides matching TRBD1. The V segment lost 0 bases and the J segment 11 bases; nucleotides outside the gene matches: 3. The germline gives CDR1 LNHDA, CDR2 SQIVND (reference sequence). This CDR3 is 12 amino acids long. The CDR3 sequence is CASSIDTGAAFF. CDR3 sequence (DNA): TGTGCCAGTAGTATAGATACAGGGGCCGCTTTCTTT.

The DNA of the CDR3 is TGTGCCAGCAGCTTATCTCTGGCGGGGGGTTCGTATGAGCAGTTCTTC. It codes for CASSLSLAGGSYEQFF. J is TRBJ2-1 and V is TRBV7-6; 8 positions match TRBD2. V lost 2 bases to trimming and J lost 8 bases; unmatched junction nucleotides: 11. Germline V gene data show CDR1 as SGHVS and CDR2 as FNYEAQ. The CDR3 consists of 16 residues.

The sample holds one count of this clone. The chain uses TRBV7-2 and TRBJ2-2; D not resolved. The germline V and J ends were trimmed by 6 bases and 3 bases, with 5 bases remaining between them. Germline V gene sequence: CDR1 SGHTA, CDR2 FQGNSA. CDR3 length: 12 residues. The CDR3 here is CASSSYTGELFF. The CDR3, as DNA: TGTGCCAGCAGTTCATACACCGGGGAGCTGTTTTTT.

The gene calls are TRBV3-1 (or the pseudogene TRBV3-2) and TRBJ1-5; a weak D match, TRBD1 (5 bases). This CDR3 comprises 13 residues. The V gene's germline CDR1 is LGHDT and CDR2 YNNKEL (reference sequence). V was shortened by 4 bases and J by 6 bases, with 10 bases between the two germline ends. The CDR3 is CASSPTQVQPQHF. The CDR3 DNA reads as TGTGCCAGCAGCCCAACACAGGTTCAGCCCCAGCATTTT.

The rearrangement uses TRBV24-1 and TRBJ2-5; tentatively, D is TRBD2 (5 bases). V dropped 2 bases and J dropped 5 bases, with 14 bases sitting between them. Germline values: CDR1 KGHDR, CDR2 SFDVKD. The CDR3 covers 15 residues. The CDR3 spells CATSDWRQMAETQYF. Here the CDR3 DNA reads TGTGCCACCAGTGATTGGAGGCAGATGGCGGAGACCCAGTACTTC.